These 5 T cell receptor beta chains were all obtained from the same sample, sequenced in a study of regulatory T cells in long-lasting Graves disease. Stated time point: persistent/refractory GD, antithyroid drugs over 5 years with positive TRAb. With RNA extracted from PBMCs as input, the TCR library was made. Building of the TCR beta libraries involved iRepertoire HTBI primers and Arm-PCR of CDR3 regions. A single record per CDR3 protein comes from TCRdb applying MiXCR to the multiplex PCR reads. The sample includes about 450,000 distinct CDR3 sequences, about a quarter of them seen just once. Here the sequenced sample was peripheral blood mononuclear cells (PBMCs), taken when the disease was refractory, from a patient treated with antithyroid drugs. Receptors were obtained from a female donor with Graves disease.

This clonotype has only a few counts. The chain carries TRBV10-3 and TRBJ2-7, with TRBD1 matching over 10 bases. The CDR3 totals 15 residues. Germline-derived CDR1 and CDR2 are ENHRY and SYGVKD. The V and J ends lost 1 base and 6 bases, in that order; junction bases with no gene match: 6. The CDR3: CAISEYRDRGFEQYF. CDR3 nucleotides: TGTGCCATCAGTGAGTACCGGGACAGGGGCTTCGAGCAGTACTTC.

V is TRBV9 and J is TRBJ1-4, with unresolved D. This CDR3 contains 16 residues. Germline V gene lookup returns CDR1 SGDLS and CDR2 YYNGEE. Trimming removed 0 bases at V and 2 bases at J, with 11 bases between. CDR3 sequence: CASSVGAQSTNEKLFF. CDR3 nucleotide sequence: TGTGCCAGCAGCGTAGGGGCCCAGTCCACTAATGAAAAACTGTTTTTT. The full variable domain, its missing parts supplied by reference TRBV9 and TRBJ1-4, is DSGVTQTPKHLITATGQRVTLRCSPRSGDLSVYWYQQSLDQGLQFLIQYYNGEERAKGNILERFSAQQFPDLHSELNLSSLELGDSALYFCASSVGAQSTNEKLFFGSGTQLSVL.

The rearrangement joins TRBV14 to TRBJ2-2; the match to TRBD2 covers 10 bases. Looked up from germline, CDR1 is SGHDN and CDR2 is FVKESK. Trimming cost V 2 bases and J 4 bases; bases outside gene matches: 10. There are 18 residues in the CDR3. The CDR3 bases are TGTGCCAGCAGCCAACCAACTCTAGCGGGAGCGGGCACCGGGGAGCTGTTTTTT. Translated: CASSQPTLAGAGTGELFF.

This clonotype was detected a few times. The J gene is TRBJ1-2, the V gene TRBV5-6, with D maybe TRBD1 (5 bases). V lost 5 bases, J lost 1 base, and 24 bases lay in between. Germline CDR1 SGHDT, CDR2 YYEEEE. The CDR3 length is 18 residues. The CDR3 nucleotides are TGTGCCAGCAGTTCGGAGAAGTACTCGGGACGGAGTAACTATGGCTACACCTTC. Protein product: CASSSEKYSGRSNYGYTF.

This clonotype showed up just a few times. The V call is TRBV7-2, the J call TRBJ2-7; D is unclear. This CDR3 is built from 19 residues. Trimming left V 2 bases short and J 2 bases short, with 25 bases between. Per the germline V gene, CDR1 is SGHTA and CDR2 is FQGNSA. The CDR3 region is CASSLIVSWRGDNPYEQYF. In DNA form, the CDR3 reads TGTGCCAGCAGCTTAATAGTCTCTTGGAGAGGTGACAATCCCTACGAGCAGTACTTC.